This T cell receptor (beta chain) was identified in a study of T cells in Graves' hyperthyroidism and ophthalmopathy. It was RNA transcripts that yielded the amplified TCR beta CDR3 regions. HTBI primers were the set used in a first-round RT-PCR of the TCR CDR3. TCRdb re-called the multiplex PCR reads with MiXCR, one entry per CDR3 protein. The sample yields 550,000 to 600,000 distinct CDR3 sequences, 12% to 15% seen once. Uncontrolled infection, other autoimmune disease, pregnancy or lactation excluded patients. Sequenced: blood. The receptor was derived from a woman aged 18-29 years with Graves' ophthalmopathy.

CDR3 in DNA: TGCAGTGCTAGACTTCTCCAGTCTATGTTATGCAATGAGCAGTTCTTC. Amino acid sequence: CSARLLQSMLCNEQFF. The rearrangement links TRBV20-1 to TRBJ2-1; D is unresolved. Germline V gene sequence: CDR1 DFQATT, CDR2 SNEGSKA (reference sequence). Trimming pared 2 bases from V and 6 bases from J, leaving 20 bases between. This CDR3 comprises 16 residues.